This TCR beta chain stems from a study of blood T cell repertoires in COVID-19. Repertoires were generated with immunoSEQ multiplex PCR, while TCRdb's copy carries only in-frame clones and drops some. The sample lists around 300,000 clones, around 90% seen once, with about 1.8% in the top ten. Cohorts were based on clinical histories the participants reported. The sequenced sample consisted of PBMCs or T cells enriched from blood (not recorded which). The clonotype originates from a woman between 18 and 29 years old with acute COVID-19.

CDR3: CASSQTPPGQGFYGYTF. CDR3 sequence (DNA): TGTGCCAGCAGCCAAACACCTCCGGGACAGGGATTCTATGGCTACACCTTC. The chain is built from TRBV7-6 and TRBJ1-2; 9 bases are shared with TRBD1. CDR3 length: 17 amino acids. Germline V lookup: CDR1 SGHVS, CDR2 FNYEAQ. Trimming removed 5 bases from V and 4 bases from J; junction bases left unmatched: 14.